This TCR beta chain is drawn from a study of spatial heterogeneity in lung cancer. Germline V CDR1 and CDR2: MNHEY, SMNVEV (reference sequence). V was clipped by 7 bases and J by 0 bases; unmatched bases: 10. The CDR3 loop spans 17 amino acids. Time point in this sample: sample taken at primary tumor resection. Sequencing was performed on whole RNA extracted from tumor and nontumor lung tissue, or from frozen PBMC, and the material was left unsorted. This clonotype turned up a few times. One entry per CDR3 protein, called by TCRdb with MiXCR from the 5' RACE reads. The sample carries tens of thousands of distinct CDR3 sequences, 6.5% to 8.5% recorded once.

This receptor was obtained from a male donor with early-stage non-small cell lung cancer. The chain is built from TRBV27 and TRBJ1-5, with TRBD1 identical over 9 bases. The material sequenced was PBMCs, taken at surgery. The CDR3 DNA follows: TGTGCCAGCAAACCGGGACAGGGCGGTATTAGCAATCAGCCCCAGCATTTT. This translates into CASKPGQGGISNQPQHF.